Listed here are 20 T cell receptor beta chains from one sample, sequenced in a study of blood T cell repertoires in COVID-19. Produced via immunoSEQ multiplex PCR; TCRdb's table is partial and in-frame only. The sample records about 1,800 clones, around 69% being singletons. The specimen sequenced was peripheral blood. These receptors all stem from a man between 65 and 85 years old with active COVID-19.

This chain connects TRBV6-4 to TRBJ2-2; 10 bases agree with TRBD1. V was clipped by 5 bases and J by 6 bases; unmatched bases: 9. CDR3 length: 16 residues. CDR1 and CDR2 (germline): MRHNA, SNTAGT. The CDR3 sequence is CASSSFGTGVAGELFF. In DNA form, the CDR3 reads TGTGCCAGCAGTTCCTTCGGGACAGGGGTCGCCGGGGAGCTGTTTTTT.

This chain joins TRBV27 and TRBJ2-7; 10 nucleotides align to TRBD1. With V trimmed by 8 bases and J by 4 bases, 14 bases remained unmatched. This CDR3 spans 16 amino acids. Germline V lookup: CDR1 MNHEY, CDR2 SMNVEV (reference sequence). The CDR3 DNA reads as TGTGCCAGCGGGTCCCACGCGGGACAGGGGATGTACGAGCAGTACTTC. Its protein product is CASGSHAGQGMYEQYF.

In this sample, this clone is large. V usage is TRBV4-3 and J usage is TRBJ1-5; weak D call: TRBD1 (5 bases). The CDR3 runs 15 residues. V was clipped by 0 bases and J by 9 bases, with 15 bases between them. CDR1 is LGHNA, CDR2 YSLEER, per germline. CDR3 nucleotides: TGCGCCAGCAGCCAAGATTGGGGGGTCGTAGGGCCCCAGCATTTT. Its translation: CASSQDWGVVGPQHF.

By share, this clone counts as medium-sized. The chain couples TRBV11-2 to TRBJ1-1; 10 bases match TRBD1. Trimming removed 5 bases from V and 4 bases from J; junction bases left unmatched: 7. Germline CDR1 reads SGHAT; CDR2 reads FQNNGV. The CDR3 runs to 15 residues. CDR3: CASSTGTGVGTEAFF. The CDR3 bases are TGTGCCAGCAGCACCGGGACAGGGGTCGGCACTGAAGCTTTCTTT. Filled out from reference TRBV11-2 and TRBJ1-1, the complete variable domain reads EAGVAQSPRYKIIEKRQSVAFWCNPISGHATLYWYQQILGQGPKLLIQFQNNGVVDDSQLPKDRFSAERLKGVDSTLKIQPAKLEDSAVYLCASSTGTGVGTEAFFGQGTRLTVV.

The chain combines TRBV12-1 with TRBJ1-2; TRBD1 was called by the table and not checked on the DNA. TRBV12-1 is a pseudogene locus. The CDR3 has 18 amino acids. This CDR3 reads CASSLFLIPRGQENGYTF. The DNA for the CDR3 is TGTGCCAGCAGCTTATTCCTAATTCCCAGGGGGCAGGAGAATGGCTACACCTTC.

The gene calls are TRBV7-9 and TRBJ1-6, with a tentative D call TRBD1 (5 bases). CDR1 is SEHNR and CDR2 is FQNEAQ in the germline V gene (reference sequence). The length of the CDR3 is 14 residues. V lost 4 bases, J lost 4 bases, and 8 bases lay in between. CDR3 amino acids: CASSSRQYNSPLHF. Here the CDR3 DNA reads TGTGCCAGCAGCTCCCGACAGTATAATTCACCCCTCCACTTT.

This rearrangement joins TRBV7-2 to TRBJ2-2, with D perhaps matching TRBD1 (5 bases). Looked up from germline, CDR1 is SGHTA and CDR2 is FQGNSA. Trimming took 5 bases from V and 0 from J, leaving 10 bases between them. This CDR3 is 15 amino acids long. The CDR3, as DNA: TGTGCCAGCAGCGACTGGACATCGAACACCGGGGAGCTGTTTTTT. This encodes CASSDWTSNTGELFF.

This rearrangement joins TRBV7-8 to TRBJ2-2; 8 positions agree with TRBD1. V dropped 3 bases and J dropped 2; count of bases not matched to a gene: 5. From germline, CDR1 is SGHVS and CDR2 FQNEAQ. This CDR3 spans 16 amino acids. The CDR3 DNA reads as TGTGCCAGCAGCTTGCAGACAGGGGTCAACACCGGGGAGCTGTTTTTT. Its translation: CASSLQTGVNTGELFF. Full variable domain (remainder filled in from reference TRBV7-8 and TRBJ2-2): GAGVSQSPRYKVAKRGQDVALRCDPISGHVSLFWYQQALGQGPEFLTYFQNEAQLDKSGLPSDRFFAERPEGSVSTLKIQRTQQEDSAVYLCASSLQTGVNTGELFFGEGSRLTVL.

V gene TRBV2 combines with J gene TRBJ1-1, with D possibly TRBD1 on 5 matching bases. This CDR3 has 15 residues. V lost 6 bases and J 4 bases, leaving 18 bases between the germline ends. CDR1 and CDR2 from the germline V gene are SNHLY and FYNNEI. CDR3 protein: CASRGVGTTSTEAFF. DNA of the CDR3: TGTGCCAGCAGGGGAGTGGGGACTACATCCACTGAAGCTTTCTTT. Using reference TRBV2 and TRBJ1-1 for the parts outside the CDR3, the full variable domain is EPEVTQTPSHQVTQMGQEVILRCVPISNHLYFYWYRQILGQKVEFLVSFYNNEISEKSEIFDDQFSVERPDGSNFTLKIRSTKLEDSAMYFCASRGVGTTSTEAFFGQGTRLTVV.

The gene calls are TRBV6-5 and TRBJ1-1; D uncertain. The V end lost 5 bases, the J end lost 7 bases, and 14 bases lay between the germline ends. CDR3 length equals 13 residues. The germline CDR1 and CDR2 sequences are MNHEY and SVGAGI. The CDR3 protein is CASSPNRGGEAFF. CDR3 DNA: TGTGCCAGCAGTCCTAACCGTGGTGGTGAAGCTTTCTTT.

This chain links TRBV7-9 with TRBJ1-3; perhaps TRBD1 as D (6 bases). This CDR3 comprises 18 residues. Germline-derived CDR1 and CDR2 are SEHNR and FQNEAQ (reference sequence). V lost 3 bases to trimming and J lost 4 bases, with 22 bases between them. The CDR3 protein is CASSLGFGGASFGNTIYF. The CDR3 DNA follows: TGTGCCAGCAGCTTGGGTTTTGGGGGGGCGAGCTTCGGAAACACCATATATTTT.

The chain uses TRBV5-4 and TRBJ2-3; D is unclear. Germline V CDR1 and CDR2: SGHNT, YYREEE (reference sequence). Trimming took off 2 bases at V and 2 bases at J, with 6 bases between the two ends. This CDR3 has 13 residues. CDR3 sequence (DNA): TGTGCCAGCAGCTTAACCTACACAGATACGCAGTATTTT. It translates to CASSLTYTDTQYF.

In its sample, this clone was seen a few times. The V gene is TRBV7-9, the J gene TRBJ1-4; a possible D gene is TRBD1 (5 bases). The V end was cut by 4 bases, the J end by 0 bases, with 12 bases between. The CDR3 totals 16 residues. Germline CDR1 reads SEHNR; CDR2 reads FQNEAQ (reference sequence). CDR3 sequence (DNA): TGTGCCAGCAGCTCCACAGGTCTAGCAACTAATGAAAAACTGTTTTTT. It encodes CASSSTGLATNEKLFF.

This clone is categorized as medium-sized (0.01 to 0.1%). J is TRBJ2-1 and V is TRBV6-5; D gene ambiguous. The CDR3 has 13 amino acids. Trimming cost V 2 bases and J 6 bases, with 8 bases left between them. In germline, CDR1 is MNHEY, CDR2 SVGAGI. This CDR3 is CASSYGVTNEQFF. For the CDR3, the DNA is TGTGCCAGCAGTTACGGAGTGACCAATGAGCAGTTCTTC.

CDR3 coding DNA: TGTGCCAGCAGTTTGGGGGGAAGCTCCTACGAGCAGTACTTC. Protein sequence: CASSLGGSSYEQYF. V gene TRBV6-5 combines with J gene TRBJ2-7, with a weak D call TRBD2 (6 bases). CDR1 and CDR2 from the germline V gene are MNHEY and SVGAGI. The V gene lost 4 bases and the J gene lost 0 bases, with 10 bases spanning the gap. CDR3 length equals 14 residues.

This clone was found once. V is TRBV29-1 and J is TRBJ1-2; D unclear. This CDR3 region has 14 residues. Germline CDR1 SQVTM, CDR2 ANQGSEA. V lost 0 bases and J 2 bases, leaving 10 bases between the germline ends. CDR3 coding DNA: TGCAGCGTTGAAGATCTTAACACCAACTATGGCTACACCTTC. Its protein is CSVEDLNTNYGYTF.

In DNA, the CDR3 is TGTGCCAGCAGCGCCTCCGGACTAGCGGGGTTCTCAAGCGGGGAGCTGTTTTTT. Translated: CASSASGLAGFSSGELFF. The chain joins TRBV5-6 to TRBJ2-2; 12 positions match TRBD2. The CDR3 is made up of 18 amino acids. The germline gives CDR1 SGHDT, CDR2 YYEEEE. V lost 4 bases, J lost 7 bases, and 14 bases stayed unmatched. The whole variable domain, filled in from reference TRBV5-6 and TRBJ2-2, reads DAGVTQSPTHLIKTRGQQVTLRCSPKSGHDTVSWYQQALGQGPQFIFQYYEEEERQRGNFPDRFSGHQFPNYSSELNVNALLLGDSALYLCASSASGLAGFSSGELFFGEGSRLTVL.

The gene calls are TRBV4-2 and TRBJ1-3; 7 bases match TRBD1. CDR1 LGHNA and CDR2 YNFKEQ come from the germline V gene. J lost 2 bases, V lost 1 base, and 5 bases had no gene match. The CDR3 loop spans 16 amino acids. In nucleotides, the CDR3 is TGTGCCAGCAGCCAAGGGCTAACAGGGGCTGGAAACACCATATATTTT. Translated, it gives CASSQGLTGAGNTIYF.

The rearrangement uses TRBV7-8 and TRBJ1-6; D is perhaps TRBD1 (6 bases). The CDR3 length is 19 residues. Per germline, CDR1 SGHVS and CDR2 FQNEAQ. V shed 4 bases and J shed 1 base, with 20 bases lying between them. The CDR3 loop reads CASSSAGAPGGSYNSPLHF. The CDR3 DNA sequence: TGTGCCAGCAGCTCCGCGGGGGCCCCAGGAGGGTCCTATAATTCACCCCTCCACTTT.

This clone was counted only a few times. The J gene is TRBJ1-2, the V gene TRBV28; a weak D match, TRBD1 (5 bases). The CDR3 totals 13 residues. V was shortened by 10 bases and J by 10 bases, with 22 bases between the two germline ends. Germline V gives CDR1 MDHEN, CDR2 SYDVKM. The CDR3 protein is CATQDVGPHTYTF. CDR3 nucleotides: TGTGCCACCCAGGACGTGGGGCCGCATACCTACACCTTC.